Each of the 29 T cell receptor beta chains below was sequenced from the same sample in a study of cytomegalovirus exposure and HLA in healthy donors. A multiplex PCR was run with 60 Vbeta primers and 13 Jbeta primers. Repertoires were generated with immunoSEQ multiplex PCR, while TCRdb's copy carries only in-frame clones and drops some. The top ten clones hold approximately 3.5% of a sample with 90,000 to 150,000 clones, over 65% of them seen once. The sample was PBMCs. These receptors all stem from a woman aged 30 to 39 in good health and CMV-seropositive.

V usage is TRBV27 and J usage is TRBJ2-2; TRBD2 is a possible D gene (7 bases). Germline V gene data show CDR1 as MNHEY and CDR2 as SMNVEV (reference sequence). Between the trimmed V and J ends, which lost 3 bases and 6 bases, there was a span of 17 bases. The CDR3 is 16 amino acids. CDR3 coding DNA: TGTGCCAGCAGTTTCCTCGGGGTGGGGGGGCCCGGGGAGCTGTTTTTT. It codes for CASSFLGVGGPGELFF.

Worth noting for this clone: Its ends do not fully match the called genes, so a read error is possible. This chain connects TRBV5-1 to TRBJ1-3; 10 positions agree with TRBD1. This CDR3 has 14 amino acids. CDR1 and CDR2 (germline): SGHRS, YFSETQ. The CDR3 reads CASSTRDRGSTIYF. CDR3 coding DNA: TGCGCCAGCAGCACCCGGGACAGGGGAAGCACCATATATTTT.

This chain joins TRBV28 and TRBJ1-2, with TRBD1 as a possible D gene (5 bases). CDR3 size: 16 residues. V was pared by 5 bases and J by 8 bases, with 24 bases between. In germline, CDR1 is MDHEN, CDR2 SYDVKM. Here the CDR3 reads CASSRPQGREGRGYTF. CDR3 in DNA: TGTGCCAGCAGTCGCCCCCAGGGTCGGGAGGGGCGCGGCTACACCTTC.

This clone has only a few counts. This chain joins TRBV5-4 and TRBJ1-1; D is possibly TRBD1 (6 bases). V gave up 0 bases and J gave up 8 bases, with 11 bases separating them. The CDR3 is made up of 13 amino acids. CDR1 is SGHNT, CDR2 YYREEE, per germline (reference sequence). For the CDR3, the DNA is TGTGCCAGCAGCTTGGATGGACAGCGGGAAGCTTTCTTT. This encodes CASSLDGQREAFF.

V usage is TRBV19 and J usage is TRBJ2-1, with 7 bases fitting TRBD2. Germline V CDR1 and CDR2: LNHDA, SQIVND (reference sequence). The V gene end was trimmed by 2 bases and the J gene end by 4 bases; junction bases not matched to a gene: 5. The CDR3 sequence is 15 residues long. CDR3 in amino acids: CASSIWQGGYNEQFF. For the CDR3, the DNA is TGTGCCAGTAGTATATGGCAGGGAGGGTACAATGAGCAGTTCTTC.

The gene calls are TRBV29-1 and TRBJ1-1; maybe TRBD1 (6 bases). Germline CDR1 and CDR2: SQVTM and ANQGSEA. The CDR3 extends over 13 amino acids. Trimming removed 6 bases from V and 5 bases from J, with 16 bases in between. The CDR3 region is CSVLPQGQTEAFF. The CDR3 DNA sequence: TGCAGCGTCCTCCCTCAGGGGCAGACTGAAGCTTTCTTT. The variable domain in full, completed from reference TRBV29-1 and TRBJ1-1, reads SAVISQKPSRDICQRGTSLTIQCQVDSQVTMMFWYRQQPGQSLTLIATANQGSEATYESGFVIDKFPISRPNLTFSTLTVSNMSPEDSSIYLCSVLPQGQTEAFFGQGTRLTVV.

V is TRBV11-2 and J is TRBJ1-6, with D possibly matching TRBD1 (6 bases). There are 15 residues in the CDR3. Trimming cost V 5 bases and J 7 bases, with 15 bases left between them. CDR1 and CDR2 from the germline V gene are SGHAT and FQNNGV. CDR3: CASSTGTGSNSPLHF. CDR3 nucleotide sequence: TGTGCCAGCAGCACCGGCACAGGGAGCAATTCACCCCTCCACTTT.

In its sample, this clone was seen once. The V gene is TRBV28, the J gene TRBJ1-2; 7 bases line up with TRBD1. The J segment lost 5 bases and the V segment lost 5 bases, leaving 5 bases of the junction unmatched. The length of the CDR3 is 13 residues. In germline, CDR1 is MDHEN, CDR2 SYDVKM. CDR3 nucleotides: TGTGCCAGCAGTGATGGCAGGGGGTATGGCTACACCTTC. It encodes CASSDGRGYGYTF.

The chain recombines TRBV18 with TRBJ2-7; 9 bases map to TRBD1. With V trimmed by 3 bases and J by 5 bases, 5 bases remained unmatched. CDR3 length equals 14 residues. CDR1 and CDR2 (germline): KGHSH, LQKENI. CDR3 loop: CASSPTGGSHEQYF. The CDR3 coding sequence is TGTGCCAGCTCACCGACAGGGGGGTCTCACGAGCAGTACTTC.

The chain uses TRBV5-4 and TRBJ1-2; D is undetermined. Trimming shortened V by 4 bases and J by 5 bases, and 12 bases separated the two germline ends. CDR3 length: 13 amino acids. Germline V CDR1 and CDR2: SGHNT, YYREEE (reference sequence). In nucleotides, the CDR3 is TGTGCCAGCAGCCCGCGGACTCTTTATGGCTACACCTTC. It is translated as CASSPRTLYGYTF.

The chain recombines TRBV4-1 with TRBJ1-2; 8 bases agree with TRBD1. There are 13 residues in the CDR3. V lost 4 bases, J lost 3 bases, and 1 base stayed unmatched. Germline lookup yields CDR1 MGHRA and CDR2 YSYEKL. CDR3 nucleotides: TGCGCCAGCAGCCCAGGGGGCTACTATGGCTACACCTTC. This codes for CASSPGGYYGYTF.

The V call is TRBV27, the J call TRBJ1-2; 8 positions agree with TRBD1. Germline-derived CDR1 and CDR2 are MNHEY and SMNVEV (reference sequence). The CDR3 is 16 residues long. V trimming: 7 bases; J trimming: 0 bases; junction bases outside the gene matches: 10. CDR3 bases: TGTGCCAGCACCGATCGGACAGGGCTGGCTAACTATGGCTACACCTTC. It specifies CASTDRTGLANYGYTF.

This rearrangement joins TRBV28 to TRBJ2-5; weak D call: TRBD1 (6 bases). From germline, CDR1 is MDHEN and CDR2 SYDVKM. The CDR3 is 14 residues long. The V and J ends lost 4 bases and 1 base respectively, with 10 bases between them. The DNA of the CDR3 is TGTGCCAGCAGTTCAGGACAGATCCAAGAGACCCAGTACTTC. Protein product: CASSSGQIQETQYF.

As to this clone: One end of the junction does not line up with germline, which may come from a read error. The chain couples TRBV7-9 to TRBJ2-7; the D is unclear. The CDR3 is 11 amino acids. The germline gives CDR1 SEHNR, CDR2 FQNEAQ (reference sequence). The CDR3 spells CSSSQSYEQYF. CDR3 coding DNA: TGTTCCAGCAGCCAATCCTACGAGCAGTACTTC.

The chain recombines TRBV4-3 with TRBJ2-1; D might be TRBD2 (6 bases). Trimming left V 0 bases short and J 4 bases short, with 13 bases between. From germline, CDR1 is LGHNA and CDR2 YSLEER. The CDR3 loop spans 16 amino acids. As DNA, the CDR3 is TGCGCCAGCAGCCAAGATAGCCGGGCGGGGTACAATGAGCAGTTCTTC. Protein: CASSQDSRAGYNEQFF.

V usage is TRBV14 and J usage is TRBJ1-6; D may be TRBD1 (5 bases). V gave up 1 base and J gave up 8 bases, with 12 bases separating them. The CDR3 has 15 amino acids. Germline V gene data show CDR1 as SGHDN and CDR2 as FVKESK. CDR3 DNA sequence: TGTGCCAGCAGCCAAGCATCAGGGATTTATTCACCCCTCCACTTT. Protein product: CASSQASGIYSPLHF.

This clone was picked up one time. The V and J genes are TRBV27 and TRBJ1-5; weak D call: TRBD1 (5 bases). The CDR3 has 15 amino acids. V lost 3 bases and J lost 2, with 11 bases in between. CDR1 is MNHEY, CDR2 SMNVEV, per germline (reference sequence). CDR3 nucleotide sequence: TGTGCCAGCAGTTTGGGGGGGAGGGGCAATCAGCCCCAGCATTTT. This sequence encodes CASSLGGRGNQPQHF.

The chain carries TRBV18 and TRBJ1-5; unclear D gene. The CDR3 spans 13 residues. Germline CDR1 and CDR2: KGHSH and LQKENI. With 1 base removed from V and 8 bases from J, the gap between germline ends came to 9 bases. The CDR3 is CASSPRADEPQHF. DNA of the CDR3: TGTGCCAGCTCACCACGGGCAGACGAGCCCCAGCATTTT.

This clone is a singleton in its sample. The CDR3 DNA is TGTGCCAGCAGCCCCCCTATAGGGGCGAACACTGAAGCTTTCTTT. Translating gives CASSPPIGANTEAFF. The chain employs TRBV5-5 and TRBJ1-1, with D perhaps TRBD1 (5 bases). CDR1 and CDR2 from the germline V gene are SGHKS and YYEKEE (reference sequence). The CDR3 has 15 amino acids. V lost 4 bases and J lost 1, with 14 bases in between.

The chain carries TRBV29-1 and TRBJ2-1; TRBD1 is a possible D gene (5 bases). This CDR3 spans 12 amino acids. Germline loops: CDR1 SQVTM, CDR2 ANQGSEA. Trimming took 7 bases from V and 5 from J, leaving 12 bases between them. CDR3 region: CSGDRLNNEQFF. In DNA form, the CDR3 reads TGCAGCGGAGACAGACTCAACAATGAGCAGTTCTTC.

The rearrangement joins TRBV2 to TRBJ1-4, with TRBD1 matching over 7 bases. There are 15 residues in the CDR3. Germline values: CDR1 SNHLY, CDR2 FYNNEI. V lost 4 bases, J lost 8 bases, and 10 bases stayed unmatched. The CDR3 DNA follows: TGTGCCAGCAGTGCGGGCAATCAGGGGGGCGAAAAACTGTTTTTT. Its protein product is CASSAGNQGGEKLFF. The whole variable domain, filled in from reference TRBV2 and TRBJ1-4, reads EPEVTQTPSHQVTQMGQEVILRCVPISNHLYFYWYRQILGQKVEFLVSFYNNEISEKSEIFDDQFSVERPDGSNFTLKIRSTKLEDSAMYFCASSAGNQGGEKLFFGSGTQLSVL.

The chain uses TRBV7-2 and TRBJ1-3, with no clear D. CDR1 is SGHTA and CDR2 is FQGNSA in the germline V gene. Deletions cut 0 bases from V and 4 bases from J, with 13 bases between. The CDR3 totals 16 residues. DNA of the CDR3: TGTGCCAGCAGCTTAGCCGTTCATCTAGCCGGAAACACCATATATTTT. This translates into CASSLAVHLAGNTIYF.

This chain joins TRBV28 and TRBJ1-1, with D possibly TRBD1 on 6 matching bases. The CDR3 totals 15 residues. V was clipped by 6 bases and J by 2 bases, with 16 bases between them. Germline V gives CDR1 MDHEN, CDR2 SYDVKM. The CDR3 DNA is TGTGCCAGCAGCCCTCTACAGGGCCTTAACACTGAAGCTTTCTTT. Encoded protein: CASSPLQGLNTEAFF. The complete variable domain, with remaining parts taken from reference TRBV28 and TRBJ1-1, reads DVKVTQSSRYLVKRTGEKVFLECVQDMDHENMFWYRQDPGLGLRLIYFSYDVKMKEKGDIPEGYSVSREKKERFSLILESASTNQTSMYLCASSPLQGLNTEAFFGQGTRLTVV.

The rearrangement links TRBV5-4 to TRBJ2-2; 7 bases match TRBD1. V lost 5 bases to trimming and J lost 0 bases; unmatched junction nucleotides: 7. Germline assignment: CDR1 SGHNT and CDR2 YYREEE (reference sequence). This CDR3 has 16 amino acids. The CDR3 loop reads CASSPDRPANTGELFF. In DNA form, the CDR3 reads TGTGCCAGCAGTCCGGACAGGCCCGCGAACACCGGGGAGCTGTTTTTT.

The chain carries TRBV28 and TRBJ2-7, with D perhaps TRBD2 (7 bases). Germline V gives CDR1 MDHEN, CDR2 SYDVKM. The CDR3 length is 17 residues. V lost 10 bases and J 3 bases, leaving 28 bases between the germline ends. The CDR3 DNA is TGTGCCACCTCGACCCCTGAGGGGGGGCCGGGGGTCTACGAGCAGTACTTC. Its translation: CATSTPEGGPGVYEQYF.

This rearrangement joins TRBV7-9 to TRBJ2-5; possible D gene TRBD2, 6 bases. The CDR3 spans 14 residues. Trimming stripped 1 base from V and 4 bases from J, with 10 bases between. The germline V gene encodes CDR1 SEHNR and CDR2 FQNEAQ (reference sequence). The CDR3 coding sequence is TGTGCCAGCAGCTTAGGCGGAGGGCCAGAGACCCAGTACTTC. Residues: CASSLGGGPETQYF.

V usage is TRBV4-1 and J usage is TRBJ2-3; the match to TRBD2 covers 10 bases. V lost 6 bases and J lost 0; bases outside the gene matches: 3. Germline lookup yields CDR1 MGHRA and CDR2 YSYEKL. The CDR3 is 15 residues long. The CDR3 DNA follows: TGCGCCAGCAGTAGCGGGGGGTTTAGCACAGATACGCAGTATTTT. Residues: CASSSGGFSTDTQYF.

This sequence joins TRBV21-1 and TRBJ1-5; TRBD1, as called in the table, went unchecked against the DNA. TRBV21-1 is described as a pseudogene. The CDR3 loop spans 15 amino acids. In DNA, the CDR3 is TGTGCCAGCAGCAATGGGACAGTTAGCAATCAGCCCCAGCATTTT. This gives the protein CASSNGTVSNQPQHF.

CDR3 in DNA: TGTGCCAGCAGCGCTTCGGATGGGGGGGCCTACAATGAGCAGTTCTTC. Protein sequence: CASSASDGGAYNEQFF. This chain joins TRBV9 and TRBJ2-1; 7 bases align to TRBD2. The trim removed 3 bases at V and 2 bases at J, leaving 8 bases unmatched. Germline CDR1 SGDLS, CDR2 YYNGEE. The CDR3 length is 16 residues.